Listed below are T cell receptor beta chains from one sample, sequenced in a study of T cells after yellow fever vaccination. TCRdb re-called the 5' RACE reads through MiXCR, storing one row per CDR3 protein. Of some 250,000 distinct CDR3 sequences in the sample, about 3.5% are singletons; the top ten hold around a fifth. The sequenced sample was PBMCs, obtained 15 days after the yellow fever booster vaccination. Receptor source: a man aged 18 to 35 who received the YFV17D yellow fever vaccine. Each CDR3 is given with its conserved first and last residue. The D gene is left open where the match is weak. The size field is filled for only some rows; it gives once, few, many or a size class.

size,D,J,V,DNA,CDR3
many,TRBD2,TRBJ2-7,TRBV2,TGTGCCAGCAGGGCTGACGCTAGCGGCTCCTACGAGCAGTACTTC,CASRADASGSYEQYF
many,TRBD1,TRBJ2-1,TRBV7-3,TGTGCCAGCAGCTTGAACAGGGGCGATGAGCAGTTCTTC,CASSLNRGDEQFF
many,TRBD1,TRBJ2-7,TRBV14,TGTGCCAGCAGCCAGCGTCCGGGACAGGGCTACGAGCAGTACTTC,CASSQRPGQGYEQYF
many,TRBD2,TRBJ2-7,TRBV12-3/TRBV12-4,TGTGCCAGCAGTTTGAGCAGCGGGGGGACCTACGAGCAGTACTTC,CASSLSSGGTYEQYF
.,.,TRBJ2-3,TRBV12-3/TRBV12-4,TGTGCCAGCAGTTTGGGACCGGGACGAAGCACAGATACGCAGTATTTT,CASSLGPGRSTDTQYF
many,TRBD1,TRBJ1-1,TRBV7-9,TGTGCCAGCATGGCGGACAGGGGCCTCATGAACACTGAAGCTTTCTTT,CASMADRGLMNTEAFF
many,.,TRBJ2-5,TRBV7-2,TGTGCCAGCAGCTCCAGGGCCGAGGGAACCCAGTACTTC,CASSSRAEGTQYF
many,.,TRBJ2-1,TRBV5-4,TGTGCCAGCAGCGTGGGGTGGGGGGAAAATGAGCAGTTCTTC,CASSVGWGENEQFF
few,TRBD1,TRBJ2-2,TRBV7-2,TGTGCCAGCAGCTTAGTGAGGACAGGGGGAAAGAACACCGGGGAGCTGTTTTTT,CASSLVRTGGKNTGELFF
many,.,TRBJ2-7,TRBV10-3,TGTGCCATCAGTGAGTCGAGAACAACCCCCTACGAGCAGTACTTC,CAISESRTTPYEQYF
many,.,TRBJ2-3,TRBV7-3,TGTGCCAGCAGCTCAGGGGCCCTAGATACGCAGTATTTT,CASSSGALDTQYF
many,.,TRBJ1-3,TRBV14,TGTGCCAGCAGCCAAGAGATCGGGACACTGTTGCGGAACACCATATATTTT,CASSQEIGTLLRNTIYF
many,TRBD1,TRBJ2-5,TRBV12-3/TRBV12-4,TGTGCCAGCAGTTTCCCCGGGACAGGGGCTGGAGAGACCCAGTACTTC,CASSFPGTGAGETQYF
many,.,TRBJ2-7,TRBV7-9,TGTGCCAGCAGCTTAGGGGTCGGGGCGGGCGACGAGCAGTACTTC,CASSLGVGAGDEQYF
few,.,TRBJ2-1,TRBV6-2/TRBV6-3,TGTGCCAGCAGTTACTCGATAGGCCCGTCGAGGCTGAGCTCCTACAATGAGCAGTTCTTC,CASSYSIGPSRLSSYNEQFF
many,.,TRBJ2-7,TRBV9,TGTGCCAGCAGCGTAGACATGGCACGGATATTCGAGCAGTACTTC,CASSVDMARIFEQYF
many,.,TRBJ2-5,TRBV23-1,TGCGCCAGCAGGACAGGACTTCCCCAAGAGACCCAGTACTTC,CASRTGLPQETQYF
many,.,TRBJ2-2,TRBV4-3,TGCGCCAGCAGCCAAGTAAGGGGCGGGTACACCGGGGAGCTGTTTTTT,CASSQVRGGYTGELFF
many,.,TRBJ1-1,TRBV5-1,TGCGCCAGCAGCCCATCCGGGCTCCCGGCTAACACTGAAGTTTTCTTT,CASSPSGLPANTEVFF
many,TRBD1,TRBJ1-2,TRBV12-3/TRBV12-4,TGTGCCAGCAGTTTAAGGCAGGGGGTGGACTACACCTTC,CASSLRQGVDYTF
many,TRBD2,TRBJ2-3,TRBV25-1,TGTGCCAGCAGTACTAGCGAGGTCACAGATACGCAGTATTTT,CASSTSEVTDTQYF
many,.,TRBJ2-2,TRBV28,TGTGTCGCAGGGAGGAACACCGGGGAGCTGTTTTTT,CVAGRNTGELFF
many,.,TRBJ1-1,TRBV7-8,TGTGCCAGCAGCTTATTCTCGATAAGAGGGCTTTGGGGGCTGAACACTGAAGCTTTCTTT,CASSLFSIRGLWGLNTEAFF
many,TRBD2,TRBJ2-1,TRBV12-3/TRBV12-4,TGTGCCAGCAGTTGGGGGGGGAGCTCCTACAATGAGCAGTTCTTC,CASSWGGSSYNEQFF
many,.,TRBJ2-3,TRBV29-1,TGCAGCGTCAAGAGAGTTACAGATACGCAGTATTTT,CSVKRVTDTQYF
many,.,TRBJ1-5,TRBV27,TGTGCCAGCAGTTGGTCAGGGGTCGGGAATCAGCCCCAGCATTTT,CASSWSGVGNQPQHF